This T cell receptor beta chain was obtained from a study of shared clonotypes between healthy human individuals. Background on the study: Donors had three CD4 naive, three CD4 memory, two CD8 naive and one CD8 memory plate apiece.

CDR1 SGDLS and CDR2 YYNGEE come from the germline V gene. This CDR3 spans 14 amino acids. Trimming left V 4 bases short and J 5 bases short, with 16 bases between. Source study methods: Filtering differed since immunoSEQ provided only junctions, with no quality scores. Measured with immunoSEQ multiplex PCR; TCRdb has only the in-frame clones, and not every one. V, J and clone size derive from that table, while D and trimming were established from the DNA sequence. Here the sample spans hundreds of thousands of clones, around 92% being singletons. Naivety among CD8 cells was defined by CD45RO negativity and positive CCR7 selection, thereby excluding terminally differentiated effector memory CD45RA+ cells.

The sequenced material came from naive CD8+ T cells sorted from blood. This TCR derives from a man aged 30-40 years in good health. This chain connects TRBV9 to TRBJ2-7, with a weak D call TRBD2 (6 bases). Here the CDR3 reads CASSPGETVDEQYF. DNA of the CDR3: TGTGCCAGCAGCCCGGGGGAGACAGTAGACGAGCAGTACTTC.